This T cell receptor beta chain came from a study of shared clonotypes between healthy human individuals. It was at deep level that the assay was run. This table comes from immunoSEQ multiplex PCR, and its TCRdb copy is limited to in-frame clones, with some not included. The sample consists of around 510,000 clones, about 96% of them appearing once. This CDR3 contains 16 residues. Germline assignment: CDR1 SEHNR and CDR2 FQNEAQ (reference sequence). V lost 5 bases to trimming and J lost 4 bases, with 20 bases between them. The source of this sequence is a woman aged 25 to 45 in good health. V gene TRBV7-9 combines with J gene TRBJ1-2; D might be TRBD1 (5 bases). The sequenced sample consisted of naive CD4+ T cells sorted from blood. The subset denotes: CD45RA+ positively selected. The CDR3 region has the DNA TGTGCCAGCAGCGGAGCCCCGGGACGGCTAAGCTATGGCTACACCTTC. This sequence encodes CASSGAPGRLSYGYTF.